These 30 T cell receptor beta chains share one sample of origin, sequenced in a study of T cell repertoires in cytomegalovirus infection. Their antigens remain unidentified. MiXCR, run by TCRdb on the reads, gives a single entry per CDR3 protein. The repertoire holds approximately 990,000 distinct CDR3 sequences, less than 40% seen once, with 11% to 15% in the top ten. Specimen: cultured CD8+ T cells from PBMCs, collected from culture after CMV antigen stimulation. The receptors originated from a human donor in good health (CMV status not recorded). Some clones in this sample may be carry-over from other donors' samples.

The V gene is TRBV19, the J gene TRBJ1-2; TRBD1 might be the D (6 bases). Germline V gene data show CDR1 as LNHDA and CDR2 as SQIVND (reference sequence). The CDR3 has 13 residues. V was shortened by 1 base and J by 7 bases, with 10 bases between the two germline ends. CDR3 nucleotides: TGTGCCAGTAGTATAGGGGGGCGGTCTGGCTACACCTTC. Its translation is CASSIGGRSGYTF.

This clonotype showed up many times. The CDR3 region is CASRRAHRNMNTEAFF. CDR3 coding DNA: TGTGCCAGCAGACGAGCCCACAGGAATATGAACACTGAAGCTTTCTTT. The genes are TRBV7-8 and TRBJ1-1, with D perhaps TRBD1 (5 bases). In germline, CDR1 is SGHVS, CDR2 FQNEAQ. Deletions cut 6 bases from V and 0 bases from J, with 17 bases between. The CDR3 contains 16 residues. Complete variable domain (other parts from reference TRBV7-8 and TRBJ1-1): GAGVSQSPRYKVAKRGQDVALRCDPISGHVSLFWYQQALGQGPEFLTYFQNEAQLDKSGLPSDRFFAERPEGSVSTLKIQRTQQEDSAVYLCASRRAHRNMNTEAFFGQGTRLTVV.

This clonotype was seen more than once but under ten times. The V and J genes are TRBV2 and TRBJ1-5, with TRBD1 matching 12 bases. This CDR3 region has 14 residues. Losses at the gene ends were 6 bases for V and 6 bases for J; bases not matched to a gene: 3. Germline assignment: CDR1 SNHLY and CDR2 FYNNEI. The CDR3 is CASSGTGGGQPQHF. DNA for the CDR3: TGTGCCAGCAGCGGGACAGGGGGCGGTCAGCCCCAGCATTTT.

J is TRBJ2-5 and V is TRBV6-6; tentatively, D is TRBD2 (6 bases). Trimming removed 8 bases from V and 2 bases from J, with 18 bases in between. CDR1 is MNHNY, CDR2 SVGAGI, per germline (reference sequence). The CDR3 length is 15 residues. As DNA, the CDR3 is TGTGCCAGCCAGACATGGGGGGATCGACAAGAGACCCAGTACTTC. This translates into CASQTWGDRQETQYF.

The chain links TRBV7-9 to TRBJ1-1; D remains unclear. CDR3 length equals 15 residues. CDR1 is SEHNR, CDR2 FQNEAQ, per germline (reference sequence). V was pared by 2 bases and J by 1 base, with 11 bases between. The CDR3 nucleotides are TGTGCCAGCAGCTTACCTGGCAGGAAGAACACTGAAGCTTTCTTT. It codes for CASSLPGRKNTEAFF.

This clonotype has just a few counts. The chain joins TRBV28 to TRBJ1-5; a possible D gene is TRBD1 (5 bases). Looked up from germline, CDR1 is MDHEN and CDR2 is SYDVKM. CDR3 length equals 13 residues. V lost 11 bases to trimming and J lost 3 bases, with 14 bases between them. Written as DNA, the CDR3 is TGTGCCTCGAGCTGGGGGATCAATCAGCCCCAGCATTTT. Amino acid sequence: CASSWGINQPQHF.

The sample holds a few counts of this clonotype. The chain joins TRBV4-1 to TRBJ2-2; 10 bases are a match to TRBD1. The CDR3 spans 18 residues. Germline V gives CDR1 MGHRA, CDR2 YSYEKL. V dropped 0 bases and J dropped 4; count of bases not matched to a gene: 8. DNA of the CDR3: TGCGCCAGCAGCCAAGATGCCGGACAGGGGGTTGGCACCGGGGAGCTGTTTTTT. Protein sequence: CASSQDAGQGVGTGELFF.

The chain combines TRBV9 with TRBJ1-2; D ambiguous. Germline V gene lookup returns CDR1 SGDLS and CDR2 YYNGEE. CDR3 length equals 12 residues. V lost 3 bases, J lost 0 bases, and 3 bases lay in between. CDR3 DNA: TGTGCCAGCAGCGCAACTAACTATGGCTACACCTTC. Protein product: CASSATNYGYTF.

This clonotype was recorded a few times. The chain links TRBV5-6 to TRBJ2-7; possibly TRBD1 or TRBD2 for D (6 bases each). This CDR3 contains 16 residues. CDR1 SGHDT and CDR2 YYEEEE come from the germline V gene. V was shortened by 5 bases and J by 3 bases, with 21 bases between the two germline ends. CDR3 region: CASSSPRGPRRYEQYF. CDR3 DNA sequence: TGTGCCAGCAGTTCTCCCCGGGGGCCCCGCCGCTACGAGCAGTACTTC.

The chain's CDR3 is CASSQERGYEQFF. Written as DNA, the CDR3 is TGTGCCAGCAGCCAAGAAAGGGGCTATGAGCAGTTCTTC. V usage is TRBV14 and J usage is TRBJ2-1, with TRBD1 as a possible D gene (5 bases). V gave up 0 bases and J gave up 8 bases, with 8 bases separating them. CDR1 and CDR2 from the germline V gene are SGHDN and FVKESK. The CDR3 covers 13 residues. Full variable domain (rest looked up from reference TRBV14 and TRBJ2-1): EAGVTQFPSHSVIEKGQTVTLRCDPISGHDNLYWYRRVMGKEIKFLLHFVKESKQDESGMPNNRFLAERTGGTYSTLKVQPAELEDSGVYFCASSQERGYEQFFGPGTRLTVL.

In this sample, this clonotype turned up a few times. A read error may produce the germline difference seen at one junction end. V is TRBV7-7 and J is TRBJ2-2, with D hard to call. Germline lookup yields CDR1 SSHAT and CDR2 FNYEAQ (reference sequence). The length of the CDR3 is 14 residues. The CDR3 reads CASSLGQVGGELFF. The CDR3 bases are TGTGCTAGCAGCTTAGGTCAGGTCGGCGGGGAGCTGTTTTTT. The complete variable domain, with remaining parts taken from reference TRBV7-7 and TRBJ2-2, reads GAGVSQSPRYKVTKRGQDVTLRCDPISSHATLYWYQQALGQGPEFLTYFNYEAQPDKSGLPSDRFSAERPEGSISTLTIQRTEQRDSAMYRCASSLGQVGGELFFGEGSRLTVL.

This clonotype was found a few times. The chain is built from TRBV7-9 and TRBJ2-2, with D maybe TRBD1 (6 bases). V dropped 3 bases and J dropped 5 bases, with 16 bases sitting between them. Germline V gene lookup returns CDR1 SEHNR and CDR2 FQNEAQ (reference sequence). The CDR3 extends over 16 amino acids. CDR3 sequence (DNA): TGTGCCAGCAGCTTTCCGCCGGCAGGGGATACCGGGGAGCTGTTTTTT. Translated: CASSFPPAGDTGELFF.

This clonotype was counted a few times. CDR3 bases: TGCGCCAGCAGCCGCCCGACTAGCGGGGGATCAGATAAGCCCCCTGATACGCAGTATTTT. This sequence encodes CASSRPTSGGSDKPPDTQYF. The V gene is TRBV5-1, the J gene TRBJ2-3; TRBD2 matches 12 bases. The V segment lost 4 bases and the J segment 6 bases; nucleotides outside the gene matches: 21. Per the germline V gene, CDR1 is SGHRS and CDR2 is YFSETQ. This CDR3 is built from 20 residues.

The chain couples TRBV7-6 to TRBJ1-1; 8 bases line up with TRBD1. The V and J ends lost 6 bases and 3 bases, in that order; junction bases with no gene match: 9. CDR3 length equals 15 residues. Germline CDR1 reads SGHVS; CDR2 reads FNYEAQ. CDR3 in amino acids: CASRYGQGEYTEAFF. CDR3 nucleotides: TGTGCCAGCAGATACGGACAGGGAGAGTACACTGAAGCTTTCTTT.

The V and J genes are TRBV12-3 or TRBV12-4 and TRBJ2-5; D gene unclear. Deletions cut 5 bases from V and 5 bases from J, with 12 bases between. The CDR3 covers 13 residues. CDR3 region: CASSLLLEETQYF. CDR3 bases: TGTGCCAGCAGTCTACTATTGGAGGAGACCCAGTACTTC.

CDR3 region: CASTSTSIDITGDYGYTF. DNA for the CDR3: TGCGCCAGCACCTCAACGTCCATAGACATAACCGGGGACTATGGCTACACCTTC. This rearrangement joins TRBV10-2 to TRBJ1-2; D gene ambiguous. This CDR3 comprises 18 residues. V was cut by 7 bases and J by 3 bases, with 27 bases left in between. Looked up from germline, CDR1 is WSHSY and CDR2 is SAAADI.

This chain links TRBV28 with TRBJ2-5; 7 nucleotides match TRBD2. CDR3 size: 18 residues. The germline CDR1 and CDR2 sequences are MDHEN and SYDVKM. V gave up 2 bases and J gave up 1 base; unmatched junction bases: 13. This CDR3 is CASSLPSGSIIFQETQYF. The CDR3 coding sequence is TGTGCCAGCAGTTTACCTAGCGGATCCATCATTTTCCAAGAGACCCAGTACTTC.

This CDR3 is CASSLMGGPYNEQFF. CDR3 DNA: TGTGCCAGCAGCTTAATGGGGGGACCCTACAATGAGCAGTTCTTC. The V gene is TRBV7-3, the J gene TRBJ2-1, with D perhaps TRBD2 (6 bases). V shed 1 base and J shed 2 bases, with 9 bases lying between them. CDR3 length: 15 amino acids. CDR1 and CDR2 (germline): SGHTA, FQGTGA.

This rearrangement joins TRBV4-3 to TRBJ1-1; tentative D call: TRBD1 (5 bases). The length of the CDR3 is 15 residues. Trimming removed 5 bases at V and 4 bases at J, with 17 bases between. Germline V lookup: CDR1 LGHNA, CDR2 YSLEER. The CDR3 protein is CASSEMSGGRTEAFF. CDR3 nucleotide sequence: TGCGCCAGCAGCGAAATGTCGGGGGGTCGCACTGAAGCTTTCTTT.

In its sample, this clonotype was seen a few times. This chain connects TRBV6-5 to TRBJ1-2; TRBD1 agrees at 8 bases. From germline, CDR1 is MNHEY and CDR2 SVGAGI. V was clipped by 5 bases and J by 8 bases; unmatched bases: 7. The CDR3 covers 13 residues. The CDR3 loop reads CASSTDRAHGYTF. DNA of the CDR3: TGTGCCAGCAGTACGGACAGGGCCCACGGCTACACCTTC.

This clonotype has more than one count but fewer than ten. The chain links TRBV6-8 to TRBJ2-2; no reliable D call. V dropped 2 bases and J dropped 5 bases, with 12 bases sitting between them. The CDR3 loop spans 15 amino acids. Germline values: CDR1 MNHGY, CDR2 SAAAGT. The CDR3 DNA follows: TGTGCCAGCAGTTACACCGATGGTGGTACCGGGGAGCTGTTTTTT. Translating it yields CASSYTDGGTGELFF.

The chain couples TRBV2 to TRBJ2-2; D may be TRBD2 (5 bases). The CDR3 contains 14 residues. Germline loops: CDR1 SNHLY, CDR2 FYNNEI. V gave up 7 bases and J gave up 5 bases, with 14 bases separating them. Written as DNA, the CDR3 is TGTGCCAGCATCCCCACGGGGATTACCGGGGAGCTGTTTTTT. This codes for CASIPTGITGELFF.

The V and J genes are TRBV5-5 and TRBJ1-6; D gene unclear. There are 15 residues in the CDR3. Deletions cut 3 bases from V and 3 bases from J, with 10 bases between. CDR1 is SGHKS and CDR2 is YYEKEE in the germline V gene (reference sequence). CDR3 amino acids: CASSSGRDYNSPLHF. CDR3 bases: TGTGCCAGCAGCTCCGGACGGGACTATAATTCACCCCTCCACTTT.

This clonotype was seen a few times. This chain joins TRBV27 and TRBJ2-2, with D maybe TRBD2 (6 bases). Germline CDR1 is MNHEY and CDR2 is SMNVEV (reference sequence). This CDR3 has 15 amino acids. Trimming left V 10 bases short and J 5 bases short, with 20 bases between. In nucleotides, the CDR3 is TGTGCCACCAAACACATAGACGGAGGGACCGGGGAGCTGTTTTTT. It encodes CATKHIDGGTGELFF.

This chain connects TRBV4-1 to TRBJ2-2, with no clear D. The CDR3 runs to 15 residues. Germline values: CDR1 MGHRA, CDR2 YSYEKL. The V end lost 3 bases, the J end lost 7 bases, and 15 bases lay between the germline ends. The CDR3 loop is CASSHDLPGNGELFF. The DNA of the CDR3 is TGCGCCAGCAGCCATGACTTGCCGGGTAACGGGGAGCTGTTTTTT.

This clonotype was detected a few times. CDR3 protein: CASSSQGSTGELFF. CDR3 in DNA: TGTGCCAGCAGCTCGCAGGGATCCACCGGGGAGCTGTTTTTT. The gene calls are TRBV7-3 and TRBJ2-2; tentative D call: TRBD1 (5 bases). This CDR3 is 14 amino acids long. Germline V lookup: CDR1 SGHTA, CDR2 FQGTGA. The V and J ends lost 4 bases and 4 bases respectively, with 10 bases between them. The full variable domain, rest sourced from reference TRBV7-3 and TRBJ2-2, is GAGVSQTPSNKVTEKGKYVELRCDPISGHTALYWYRQSLGQGPEFLIYFQGTGAADDSGLPNDRFFAVRPEGSVSTLKIQRTERGDSAVYLCASSSQGSTGELFFGEGSRLTVL.

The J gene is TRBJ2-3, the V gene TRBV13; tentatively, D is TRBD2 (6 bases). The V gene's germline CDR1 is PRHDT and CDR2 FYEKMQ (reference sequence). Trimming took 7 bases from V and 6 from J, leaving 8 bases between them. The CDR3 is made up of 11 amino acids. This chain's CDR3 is CASTRGDTQYF. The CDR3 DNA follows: TGTGCCAGCACCCGGGGGGATACGCAGTATTTT.

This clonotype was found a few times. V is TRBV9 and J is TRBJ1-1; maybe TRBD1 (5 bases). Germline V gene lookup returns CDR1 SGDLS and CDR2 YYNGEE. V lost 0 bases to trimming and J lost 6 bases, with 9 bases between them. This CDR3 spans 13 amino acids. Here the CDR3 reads CASSVGGRPEAFF. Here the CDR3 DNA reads TGTGCCAGCAGCGTAGGGGGCCGGCCTGAAGCTTTCTTT.

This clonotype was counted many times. The CDR3 DNA is TGTGCCAGCAGCTTAGGCGGGGGTAAGACGTACGAGCAGTACTTC. It yields the protein CASSLGGGKTYEQYF. The chain uses TRBV7-2 and TRBJ2-7, with 7 bases fitting TRBD2. Looked up from germline, CDR1 is SGHTA and CDR2 is FQGNSA. The CDR3 is 15 residues long. V shed 1 base, J shed 4 bases, and the junction held 7 bases outside the gene matches.

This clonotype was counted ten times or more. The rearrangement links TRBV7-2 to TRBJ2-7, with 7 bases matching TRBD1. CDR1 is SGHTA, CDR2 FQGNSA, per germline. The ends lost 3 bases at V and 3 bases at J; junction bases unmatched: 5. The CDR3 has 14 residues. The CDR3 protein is CASSFWTGGYEQYV. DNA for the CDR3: TGTGCCAGCAGCTTCTGGACAGGAGGCTACGAGCAGTACGTC.